The present entry profiles one T cell receptor beta chain with its context. No antigen is known for it. The sample originates from a study of regulatory T cells in long-lasting Graves disease. About the study: The study counted Graves' disease as persistent given over 5 years of antithyroid drugs and positive TSH receptor antibodies. Findings and caveats of the study: Persistent patients had a count of shared public clonotypes (around 2,700) that exceeded that of new patients (approximately 1,000). TRBV28 was favored in persistent disease, as were TRBJ1-2 and TRBJ2-5. Study of thyroid tissue was not done, with only peripheral blood studied.

Library construction for TCR beta used iRepertoire HTBI primers and Arm-PCR of CDR3 regions. TCRdb re-analysed the multiplex PCR reads in MiXCR, keeping a single row per CDR3 protein. The sample lists over 650,000 distinct CDR3 sequences; about 32% were seen once. Time point specified: persistent/refractory GD, antithyroid drugs over 5 years with positive TRAb. Researchers made the TCR library from RNA that was extracted from PBMCs. The CDR3 is 15 amino acids. Germline CDR1 and CDR2: LGHDT and YNNKEL (reference sequence). Trimming cost V 0 bases and J 3 bases, with 9 bases left between them. This TCR was recovered from a female donor with Graves disease. The starting material was peripheral blood mononuclear cells (PBMCs), obtained when the disease was refractory, from a patient treated with antithyroid drugs. The V call is TRBV3-1, the J call TRBJ2-1, with TRBD1 as a possible D gene (5 bases). The CDR3 region is CASSQDAQGYNEQFF. CDR3 sequence (DNA): TGTGCCAGCAGCCAAGATGCCCAGGGCTACAATGAGCAGTTCTTC.